Listed below are T cell receptor beta chains from one sample, sequenced in a study of blood T cell repertoires in COVID-19. Data came from immunoSEQ multiplex PCR; TCRdb stores just in-frame clones and leaves some out. The sample lists about 220,000 clones; around three quarters were seen once. Sequencing was carried out using peripheral blood. The origin of the receptors is a woman aged 70-85 years with acute or convalescent COVID-19. CDR3s include the opening cysteine and the closing phenylalanine or tryptophan. D genes are given only for firm matches. Expanded clones are given a class, and other clones once, few, many or no size at all.

NA | TRBJ2-5 | TRBV11-2 | 12 | NA | TGTGCCAGCAGCCGAACCGGGGAGACCCAGTACTTC | CASSRTGETQYF
NA | TRBJ1-1 | TRBV5-1 | 14 | NA | TGCGCCAGCAGATTGGGGGGCCAAAACACTGAAGCTTTCTTT | CASRLGGQNTEAFF
NA | TRBJ1-2 | TRBV20-1 | 11 | NA | TGCAGTGCCGCGGCGGGGGATGGCTACACCTTC | CSAAAGDGYTF
NA | TRBJ1-1 | TRBV18 | 16 | TRBD1 | TGTGCCAGCTCACCAAGTTCTACAGGGGCGGGCACTGAAGCTTTCTTT | CASSPSSTGAGTEAFF
NA | TRBJ1-5 | TRBV27 | 16 | NA | TGTGCCAGCAGTTTGGTAGGGACATCTGTCCCTCGGCCCCAGCATTTT | CASSLVGTSVPRPQHF
few | TRBJ1-6 | TRBV15 | 15 | TRBD1 | TGTGCCACCAGCTTCGGGACAGGGGGAAATTCACCCCTCCACTTT | CATSFGTGGNSPLHF
NA | TRBJ2-2 | TRBV24-1 | 17 | NA | TGTGCCACCAGTGACACCCTTAGGTCGGGGGACACCGGGGAGCTGTTTTTT | CATSDTLRSGDTGELFF
NA | TRBJ1-5 | TRBV28 | 15 | TRBD1 | TGTGCCAGCAGACGTTCTCGGACAGGGCAATTACTAGGGCATTTT | CASRRSRTGQLLGHF
NA | TRBJ2-7 | TRBV6-2/TRBV6-3 | 13 | NA | TGTGCCAGCAGTTACTACAGGGCAAGCGAGCAGTACTTC | CASSYYRASEQYF
NA | TRBJ2-1 | TRBV9 | 16 | TRBD2 | TGTGCCAGCAGCGTGCGAACTAGCGGGGAATACAATGAGCAGTTCTTC | CASSVRTSGEYNEQFF
NA | TRBJ1-5 | TRBV2 | 13 | TRBD1 | TGTGCCAGCAGGACAGGGGGAAATCAGCCCCAGCATTTT | CASRTGGNQPQHF
NA | TRBJ1-4 | TRBV30 | 15 | NA | TGTGCCTGGAGTGTACTGGGCCCCGGCAGTGAAAAACTGTTTTTT | CAWSVLGPGSEKLFF
few | TRBJ2-5 | TRBV25-1 | 16 | NA | TGTGCCAGCAGTTCTGGGGACACAGGACGCCAAGAGACCCAGTACTTC | CASSSGDTGRQETQYF
NA | TRBJ1-6 | TRBV5-1 | 15 | TRBD1 | TGCGCCAGCAGCTCTCAGGGGGGTGGAAATTCACCCCTCCACTTT | CASSSQGGGNSPLHF
many | TRBJ1-6 | TRBV6-1 | 15 | TRBD1 | TGTGCCAGCAGTGAAAGGGACAGCCAAGATTCACCCCTCCACTTT | CASSERDSQDSPLHF
NA | TRBJ2-3 | TRBV9 | 16 | NA | TGTGCCAGCAGCCCCCCTATGCGGGGTGCCACAGATACGCAGTATTTT | CASSPPMRGATDTQYF
NA | TRBJ1-5 | TRBV7-9 | 14 | NA | TGTGCCAGCAGCTTTAGCAATAGCAATCAGCCCCAGCATTTT | CASSFSNSNQPQHF
NA | TRBJ2-1 | TRBV7-3 | 14 | TRBD1 | TGTGCCAGCAGCGACCGGGACAGGGGAAATGAGCAGTTCTTC | CASSDRDRGNEQFF
NA | TRBJ1-6 | TRBV7-8 | 14 | NA | TGTGCCAGCAGCTTAGACCGACAGTATTCACCCCTCCACTTT | CASSLDRQYSPLHF
NA | TRBJ1-1 | TRBV4-1 | 18 | NA | TGCGCCAGCAGCCAATACGGGGGGCCCCCTTTCATGAACACTGAAGCTTTCTTT | CASSQYGGPPFMNTEAFF
NA | TRBJ2-7 | TRBV27 | 12 | NA | TGTGCCAGCAGTTTCAGGGGTGACGAGCAGTACTTC | CASSFRGDEQYF
few | TRBJ1-1 | TRBV5-4 | 17 | TRBD1 | TGTGCCAGCAGCTTGTTAAGTCGGCCAGGGGGCACCACTGAAGCTTTCTTT | CASSLLSRPGGTTEAFF
NA | TRBJ2-3 | TRBV9 | 21 | TRBD2 | TGTGCCAGCAGCGTAGCTACGGCTAGCGGGGGGTATATGTCTAGCACAGATACGCAGTATTTT | CASSVATASGGYMSSTDTQYF
NA | TRBJ2-3 | TRBV6-4 | 13 | TRBD1 | TGTGCCAGCAGTGTCGAACAGGGGAATACGCAGTATTTT | CASSVEQGNTQYF
NA | TRBJ1-6 | TRBV6-1 | 15 | TRBD1 | TGTGCCAGCAGTTCTCCGGGACAGTACAATTCACCCCTCCACTTT | CASSSPGQYNSPLHF